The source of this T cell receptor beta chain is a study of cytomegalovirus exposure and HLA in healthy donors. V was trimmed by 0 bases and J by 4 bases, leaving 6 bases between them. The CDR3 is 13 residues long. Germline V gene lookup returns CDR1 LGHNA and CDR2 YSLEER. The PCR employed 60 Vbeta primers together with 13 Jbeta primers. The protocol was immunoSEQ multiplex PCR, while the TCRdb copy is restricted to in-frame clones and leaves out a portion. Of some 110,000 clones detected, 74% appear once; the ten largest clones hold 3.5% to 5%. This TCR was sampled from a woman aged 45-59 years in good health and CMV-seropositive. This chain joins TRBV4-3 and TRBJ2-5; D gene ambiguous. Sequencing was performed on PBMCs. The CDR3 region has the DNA TGCGCCAGCAGCCAAGAGGGCCGAGAGACCCAGTACTTC. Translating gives CASSQEGRETQYF.